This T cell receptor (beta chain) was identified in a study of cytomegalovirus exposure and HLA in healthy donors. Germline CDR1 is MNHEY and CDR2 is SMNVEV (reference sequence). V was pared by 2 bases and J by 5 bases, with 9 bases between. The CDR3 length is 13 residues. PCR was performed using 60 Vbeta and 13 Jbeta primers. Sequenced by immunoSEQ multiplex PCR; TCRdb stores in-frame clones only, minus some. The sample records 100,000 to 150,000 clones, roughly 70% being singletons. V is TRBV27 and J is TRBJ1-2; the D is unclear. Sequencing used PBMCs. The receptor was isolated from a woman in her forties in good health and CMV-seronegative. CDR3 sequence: CASSLGHLYGYTF. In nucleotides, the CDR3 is TGTGCCAGCAGTTTAGGTCACTTATATGGCTACACCTTC.